This T cell receptor beta chain was recorded in a study of vaccination and CD4 T cells after COVID-19 (dated 2022 in TCRdb). Background for the entire study: SARS-CoV-2 positivity had been established in the convalescent patients by nasal swab PCR, and mild disease was recorded in several of these patients and severe disease in one. The convalescent cohort included six males and four females, with two Hispanic individuals, seven Caucasians, two Asians and one multiracial person. Each participant got two doses of either the Pfizer-BioNTech BNT162b2 vaccine (n=8) or the Moderna mRNA-1273 vaccine (n=2). Post-COVID blood samples from convalescent patients were collected a median of approximately 93 days after diagnosis, with a range of 35 to 161 days. Post-vaccine blood samples were taken a median of 72 days after the second vaccine dose, with a range of 14 to 241 days. Overlapping spike peptide pools from SARS-CoV-2 and from the common cold coronaviruses HCoV-NL63, HCoV-OC43 and HCoV-229E were used as culture stimuli. In control cultures, a CEFX viral epitope pool was used as positive control, an HIV-1 Nef peptide pool was used as negative control, or no peptide was added. In under twelve COVID-19 convalescent patients and 4 infection-naive healthy vaccine recipients, researchers compared the spike-specific CD4+ TCR repertoire from before mRNA vaccination with the repertoire from after. General study outcomes and caveats: In convalescent patients, a median approximately 86% of post-vaccine SARS-CoV-2-reactive clones were detected only after vaccination, suggesting vaccine-specific priming. The number of convalescent patients in the study was relatively small, and the study did not examine early timepoints following natural infection. Of the vaccine-specific clones found in convalescent patients, nearly all (304 of 307) were mono-reactive for SARS-CoV-2 spike instead of being cross-reactive with common cold coronaviruses. An increase in the median number of SARS-CoV-2-reactive clonotypes from 21 after infection to some 38 after vaccination was observed, but the change was not found to be significant.

V is clipped by 6 bases and J by 0 bases, and the sequence between their germline boundaries is 18 bases long. The CDR3 has 16 amino acids, counting the end cysteine and phenylalanine. Left in the record is the CDR3 DNA by itself, 48 bases read in frame from the first base. The CDR1 and CDR2 encoded by the germline V gene (reference sequence) are DFQATT and SNEGSKA. The receptor library was made with PCR. TCR sequencing of DNA from cultured CD4+ T cells used the Oncomine TCR Beta short-read assay at the Johns Hopkins FTIC core. The QIAamp micro DNA kit was used to extract genomic DNA from the cultured CD4+ T cells. Oncomine TCR Beta libraries from cultured CD4+ T cells were pooled with unique dual indexes and sequenced on an Illumina iSeq 100. Concerning the study's data processing: Non-productive sequences were removed, and CDR3s that did not start with C, did not end with F or W, or were shorter than 7 amino acids were discarded. Antigen-specific clonotypes were identified using the MANAFEST web application through comparison of peptide-stimulated wells with reference and other culture wells. For a clone to be called positive, the clone needed an FDR below 0.05, an odds ratio above 5, and a productive frequency above 0.1% in at least two of three replicate wells. Cross-reactive clonotypes were defined as significantly expanded in both SARS-CoV-2 spike wells and at least one common cold coronavirus spike condition. Similarity between CDR3 sequences was evaluated in R version 3.6.1 using Levenshtein distances (stringdist) and unrooted phylogenetic trees (ape). Through fastp at Q25 and MiXCR, TCRdb rebuilt clones from the public reads, retaining in-frame beta chains. Here each entry gathers all rows of one CDR3 protein and keeps the most common genes and DNA. The authors' filters were not applied to this entry. This sample comprises fewer than 20,000 distinct CDR3 sequences, 53% of them detected only once. Jointly, the top ten make up around 7.7% of the sample.

Concerning this clonotype itself: What this receptor recognizes is not known. Base qualities are not at hand, and no much larger clone is one base apart.

Interpreted using the paper, the treatment or condition label stands for: roughly 10-day PBMC culture with coronavirus spike peptide pools or control peptides (ViraFEST assay). The ViraFEST assay was used in the study, in which antigen-specific T cells were expanded with peptide pools and expanded clonotypes were subsequently identified by TCR sequencing. The convalescent patients' positive SARS-CoV-2 PCR tests fell between March and December 2020, which was before the Alpha, Beta and Delta variants emerged in the United States. Each well held 2.2 million or so PBMCs cultured in IMDM containing approximately 5.3% human AB serum and approximately 9.4 IU/ml IL-2, with 8 to 10 ug/ml peptide pools added. Half of the culture medium was replaced with fresh IL-2-containing medium on days 3 and 7. CD4+ T cells were isolated after roughly 10 days of culture through negative selection using the EasySep CD4+ T cell isolation kit. PBMCs were separated from whole blood using Ficoll-Paque Plus gradient centrifugation and then either used fresh or cryopreserved at -140C. Culture conditions were generally each tested in triplicate wells.

The source is a human donor who had recovered from COVID-19. The V gene is TRBV20-1 and the J gene is TRBJ1-3; the D gene assignment is ambiguous. The sequencing here drew on CD4+ T cells from blood, cultured in vitro, taken before SARS-CoV-2 vaccination. The CDR3 reads as follows: CSARRGSRHSGNTIYF. The DNA reads TGCAGTGCCCGACGAGGAAGCAGGCACTCTGGAAACACCATATATTTT.